Each of the 14 T cell receptor beta chains below was sequenced from the same sample in a study of blood T cell repertoires in COVID-19. Generated by immunoSEQ multiplex PCR, the TCRdb table keeps only in-frame clones and is missing some. The sample yields around 200,000 clones, under 85% seen once. Sequencing was performed on peripheral blood. The receptors come from a woman aged 25 to 39 with COVID-19, enrolled during active disease.

This rearrangement joins TRBV3-1 (or the pseudogene TRBV3-2) to TRBJ2-5; 10 nucleotides line up with TRBD1. Unmatched junction bases numbered 9, after V lost 4 bases and J lost 4 bases. The CDR3 contains 16 residues. Germline loops: CDR1 LGHDT, CDR2 YNNKEL (reference sequence). The CDR3 nucleotides read TGTGCCAGCAGCCTCCGACAGGGGGCGAGGAGAGAGACCCAGTACTTC. As protein: CASSLRQGARRETQYF.

V and J are TRBV29-1 and TRBJ1-1, with 8 bases fitting TRBD1. This CDR3 spans 15 amino acids. Germline assignment: CDR1 SQVTM and CDR2 ANQGSEA. Unmatched junction bases numbered 9, after V lost 6 bases and J lost 0 bases. As DNA, the CDR3 is TGCAGCGTGGACGGGACAGGAGCCATGAACACTGAAGCTTTCTTT. This translates into CSVDGTGAMNTEAFF.

In its sample, this clone was seen once. V is TRBV7-9 and J is TRBJ2-7; 7 nucleotides align to TRBD1. The CDR3 covers 14 residues. Losses at the gene ends were 4 bases for V and 2 bases for J; bases not matched to a gene: 5. Germline V CDR1 and CDR2: SEHNR, FQNEAQ (reference sequence). The CDR3 spells CASSSRDSPYEQYF. DNA for the CDR3: TGTGCCAGCAGCTCTCGGGACAGTCCCTACGAGCAGTACTTC.

This clone was seen only a few times. The chain is built from TRBV14 and TRBJ2-1; TRBD2 matches at 7 bases. Losses at the gene ends were 4 bases for V and 4 bases for J; bases not matched to a gene: 19. CDR1 SGHDN and CDR2 FVKESK come from the germline V gene. The CDR3 covers 19 residues. As DNA, the CDR3 is TGTGCCAGCAGCCCCTCGTCACGGCTCGCGGGAGAGTCATACAATGAGCAGTTCTTC. This translates into CASSPSSRLAGESYNEQFF.

This chain joins TRBV29-1 and TRBJ2-7; 9 nucleotides align to TRBD1. The germline CDR1 and CDR2 sequences are SQVTM and ANQGSEA. Trimming took 3 bases from V and 4 from J; bases not matched to a gene: 4. The CDR3 contains 13 residues. The CDR3 spells CSVEDRGRYEQYF. CDR3 nucleotide sequence: TGCAGCGTTGAGGACAGGGGCAGGTACGAGCAGTACTTC.

The V call is TRBV7-8, the J call TRBJ1-2; 7 bases are shared with TRBD1. This CDR3 comprises 14 residues. V dropped 5 bases and J dropped 3; count of bases not matched to a gene: 6. Germline CDR1 is SGHVS and CDR2 is FQNEAQ. The CDR3 spells CASSVYRGHYGYTF. The CDR3 nucleotides read TGTGCCAGCAGCGTATACAGGGGTCACTATGGCTACACCTTC.

This chain uses TRBV27 with TRBJ1-2; perhaps TRBD1 as D (5 bases). Germline V gene lookup returns CDR1 MNHEY and CDR2 SMNVEV (reference sequence). CDR3 length: 13 amino acids. V shed 2 bases and J shed 3 bases, with 7 bases lying between them. The chain's CDR3 is CASSLKGDYGYTF. The CDR3 bases are TGTGCCAGCAGTTTAAAAGGGGACTATGGCTACACCTTC.

The rearrangement links TRBV3-1 (or the pseudogene TRBV3-2) to TRBJ2-7; D may be TRBD1 (5 bases). The CDR3 length is 15 residues. CDR1 and CDR2 (germline): LGHDT, YNNKEL (reference sequence). V was trimmed by 0 bases and J by 3 bases, leaving 12 bases between them. For the CDR3, the DNA is TGTGCCAGCAGCCAAGATAGGGGAAAGGACTACGAGCAGTACTTC. Translation gives CASSQDRGKDYEQYF.

This chain uses TRBV7-2 with TRBJ2-3; 12 bases line up with TRBD2. V trimming: 1 base; J trimming: 0 bases; junction bases outside the gene matches: 8. The CDR3 loop spans 19 amino acids. Germline CDR1 and CDR2: SGHTA and FQGNSA. The CDR3 coding sequence is TGTGCCAGCAGCTTAGATGCTAGCGGGGGGGCCGTGAGCACAGATACGCAGTATTTT. It encodes CASSLDASGGAVSTDTQYF. Variable domain in full (rest from reference TRBV7-2 and TRBJ2-3): GAGVSQSPSNKVTEKGKDVELRCDPISGHTALYWYRQSLGQGLEFLIYFQGNSAPDKSGLPSDRFSAERTGGSVSTLTIQRTQQEDSAVYLCASSLDASGGAVSTDTQYFGPGTRLTVL.

A remark on this clone: Other DNA sequences in the sample encode the same CDR3. This chain uses TRBV5-4 with TRBJ2-7; 7 bases match TRBD1. The CDR3 is made up of 13 amino acids. Germline values: CDR1 SGHNT, CDR2 YYREEE (reference sequence). Trimming took 0 bases from V and 6 from J; bases not matched to a gene: 3. The CDR3 nucleotides are TGTGCCAGCAGCTTGGCGGCAGGGGGCGAGCAGTACTTC. This encodes CASSLAAGGEQYF.

V usage is TRBV7-9 and J usage is TRBJ2-7; 10 bases align to TRBD1. Germline CDR1 reads SEHNR; CDR2 reads FQNEAQ (reference sequence). V trimming: 6 bases; J trimming: 6 bases; junction bases outside the gene matches: 14. The CDR3 length is 16 residues. In DNA form, the CDR3 reads TGTGCCAGCAGTTTCCCCCCCGGGACAGGGGAAGTCGAGCAGTACTTC. It encodes CASSFPPGTGEVEQYF.

The V and J genes are TRBV7-2 and TRBJ2-1, with D unclear. Trimming took 1 base from V and 9 from J, leaving 7 bases between them. Germline CDR1 reads SGHTA; CDR2 reads FQGNSA. The CDR3 runs to 12 residues. The CDR3 DNA reads as TGTGCCAGCAGCTTAGAACGAGGTGAGCAGTTCTTC. This encodes CASSLERGEQFF.

Written as DNA, the CDR3 is TGTGCCAGTAGTTTACAGGGGCCCTATGGCTACACCTTC. This encodes CASSLQGPYGYTF. The J gene is TRBJ1-2, the V gene TRBV19; TRBD1 aligns across 7 bases. The V segment lost 5 bases and the J segment 4 bases; nucleotides outside the gene matches: 4. CDR3 size: 13 residues. Germline V gene sequence: CDR1 LNHDA, CDR2 SQIVND (reference sequence).

The sample holds a few counts of this clone. The chain has TRBV5-1 and TRBJ2-5; 12 bases fit TRBD2. Germline V gives CDR1 SGHRS, CDR2 YFSETQ. The CDR3 is made up of 16 amino acids. The V segment lost 2 bases and the J segment 5 bases; nucleotides outside the gene matches: 7. CDR3 sequence reads: CASSFSTSGRGETQYF. The CDR3 DNA is TGCGCCAGCAGCTTTTCGACTAGCGGGAGAGGGGAGACCCAGTACTTC.